This T cell receptor beta chain was found in a study of cytomegalovirus exposure and HLA in healthy donors. Study background: Approximately 180 million T cells yielded about 120 million unique TCR beta sequences, as an earlier analysis found. Samples from HLA-typed donors yielded approximately 80 million unique TCRs in an early data release.

This clone was seen more than once but under ten times. The PCR had 60 Vbeta and 13 Jbeta primers. Produced via immunoSEQ multiplex PCR; TCRdb's table is partial and in-frame only. The table records some 120,000 clones, more than 75% of them present only once. This CDR3 comprises 14 residues. Germline V gene lookup returns CDR1 MNHEY and CDR2 SMNVEV (reference sequence). V was clipped by 8 bases and J by 5 bases, with 18 bases between them. Input material: PBMCs. The chain joins TRBV27 to TRBJ2-5; maybe TRBD1 (5 bases). The clonotype was recovered from a man aged 35-49 years in good health and CMV-seronegative. CDR3 protein: CASAQGKVWETQYF. The CDR3 DNA reads TGTGCCAGCGCTCAGGGAAAGGTCTGGGAGACCCAGTACTTC.